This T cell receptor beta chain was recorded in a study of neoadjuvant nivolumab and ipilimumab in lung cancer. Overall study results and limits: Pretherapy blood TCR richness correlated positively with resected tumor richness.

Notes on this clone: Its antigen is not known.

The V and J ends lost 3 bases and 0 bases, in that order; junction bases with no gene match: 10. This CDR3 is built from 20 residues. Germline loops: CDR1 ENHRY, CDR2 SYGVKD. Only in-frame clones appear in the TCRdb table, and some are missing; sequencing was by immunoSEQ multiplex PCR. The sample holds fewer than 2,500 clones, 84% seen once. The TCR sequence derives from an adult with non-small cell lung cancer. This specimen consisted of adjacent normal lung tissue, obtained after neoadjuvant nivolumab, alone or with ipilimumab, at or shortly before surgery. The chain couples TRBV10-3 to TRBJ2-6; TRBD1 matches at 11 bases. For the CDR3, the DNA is TGTGCCATCAGTGACCACCTTAGGACAGGGGGCTTCTCTGGGGCCAACGTCCTGACTTTC. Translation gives CAISDHLRTGGFSGANVLTF.